This T cell receptor (beta chain) was recovered during a study of identical twins' blood T cells. TCR cDNA libraries were made from RNA using a previously described, modified protocol. As processed by the authors: Each library had about 2 to 3.6 million CDR3 reads and about 100,000 to nearly 500,000 clonotypes. Using its own MiXCR run on the 5' RACE reads, TCRdb lists one record per CDR3 protein. The V and J calls were not made by the authors but by TCRdb's processing. The data hold 1,000 to 1,500 distinct CDR3 sequences, with around 68% observed a single time. Germline V gene data show CDR1 as SGHTA and CDR2 as FQGTGA. The CDR3 sequence is 11 residues long. Trimming took 4 bases from V and 7 from J, leaving 7 bases between them.

Material for sequencing was PBMCs. This chain uses TRBV7-3 with TRBJ1-2; D gene ambiguous. The clonotype was recovered from a woman aged 18 to 55 in good health. The CDR3 DNA reads as TGTGCCAGCAGCTCCGTCGGTGGCTACACCTTC. Its protein product is CASSSVGGYTF.